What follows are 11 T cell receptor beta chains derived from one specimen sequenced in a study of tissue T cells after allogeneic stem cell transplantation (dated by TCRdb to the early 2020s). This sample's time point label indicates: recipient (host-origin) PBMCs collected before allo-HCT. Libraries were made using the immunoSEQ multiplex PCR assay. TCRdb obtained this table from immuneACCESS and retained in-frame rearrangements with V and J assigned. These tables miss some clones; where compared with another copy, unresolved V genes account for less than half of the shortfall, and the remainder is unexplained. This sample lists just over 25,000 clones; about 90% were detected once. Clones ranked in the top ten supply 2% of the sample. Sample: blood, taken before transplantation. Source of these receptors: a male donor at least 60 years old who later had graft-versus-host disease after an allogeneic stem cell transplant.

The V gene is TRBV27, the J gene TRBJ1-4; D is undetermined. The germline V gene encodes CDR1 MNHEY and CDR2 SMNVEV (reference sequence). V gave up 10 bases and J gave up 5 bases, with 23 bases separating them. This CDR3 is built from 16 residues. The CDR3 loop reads CATMARSVRLNEKLFF. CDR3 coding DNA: TGTGCCACGATGGCGAGATCTGTCCGACTCAATGAAAAACTGTTTTTT. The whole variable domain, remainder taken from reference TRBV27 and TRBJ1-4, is EAQVTQNPRYLITVTGKKLTVTCSQNMNHEYMSWYRQDPGLGLRQIYYSMNVEVTDKGDVPEGYKVSRKEKRNFPLILESPSPNQTSLYFCATMARSVRLNEKLFFGSGTQLSVL.

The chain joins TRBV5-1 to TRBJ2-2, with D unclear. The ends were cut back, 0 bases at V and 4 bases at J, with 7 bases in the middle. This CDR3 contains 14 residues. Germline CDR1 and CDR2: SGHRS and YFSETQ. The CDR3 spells CASSLAGPTGELFF. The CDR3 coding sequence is TGCGCCAGCAGCTTGGCTGGCCCCACCGGGGAGCTGTTTTTT.

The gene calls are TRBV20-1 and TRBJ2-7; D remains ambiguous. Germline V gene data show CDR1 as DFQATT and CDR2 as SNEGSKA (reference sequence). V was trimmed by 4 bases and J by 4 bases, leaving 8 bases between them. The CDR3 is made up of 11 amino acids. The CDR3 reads CSATGAYEQYF. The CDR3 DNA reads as TGCAGTGCTACGGGCGCTTACGAGCAGTACTTC.

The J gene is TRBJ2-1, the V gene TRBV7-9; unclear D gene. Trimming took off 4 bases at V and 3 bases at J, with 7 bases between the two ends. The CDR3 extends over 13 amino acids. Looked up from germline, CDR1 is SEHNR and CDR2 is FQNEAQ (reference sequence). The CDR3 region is CASSWGDYNEQFF. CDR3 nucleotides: TGTGCCAGCAGCTGGGGTGACTACAATGAGCAGTTCTTC.

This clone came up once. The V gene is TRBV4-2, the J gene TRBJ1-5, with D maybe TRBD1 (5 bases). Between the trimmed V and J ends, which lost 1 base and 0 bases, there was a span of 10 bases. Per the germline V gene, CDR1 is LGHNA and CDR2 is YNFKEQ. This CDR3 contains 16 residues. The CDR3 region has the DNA TGTGCCAGCAGCCAAGGTCACCAGGGTAGCAATCAGCCCCAGCATTTT. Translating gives CASSQGHQGSNQPQHF.

As DNA, the CDR3 is TGTGCCAGCAGCTTAGTCGTCGACAGTGAAGCTTTCTTT. This sequence encodes CASSLVVDSEAFF. This rearrangement joins TRBV7-9 to TRBJ1-1, with TRBD1 as a possible D gene (5 bases). The germline gives CDR1 SEHNR, CDR2 FQNEAQ (reference sequence). The CDR3 is made up of 13 amino acids. The germline V and J ends were trimmed by 1 base and 7 bases, with 10 bases remaining between them.

CDR3 sequence: CASSLGGLSTDTQYF. The DNA of the CDR3 is TGCGCCAGCAGCTTGGGCGGGCTCAGCACAGATACGCAGTATTTT. The chain recombines TRBV5-1 with TRBJ2-3; D may be TRBD2 (5 bases). Germline CDR1 and CDR2: SGHRS and YFSETQ. Trimming stripped 0 bases from V and 0 bases from J, with 8 bases between. The CDR3 has 15 amino acids.

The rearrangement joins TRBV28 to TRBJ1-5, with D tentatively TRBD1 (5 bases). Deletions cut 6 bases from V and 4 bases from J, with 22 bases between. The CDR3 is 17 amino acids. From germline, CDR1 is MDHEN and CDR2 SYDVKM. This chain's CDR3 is CASSEVYDRFRNQPQHF. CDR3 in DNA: TGTGCCAGCAGCGAAGTCTACGACAGATTCCGGAATCAGCCCCAGCATTTT.

The CDR3 sequence is CASSRPPGELFF. CDR3 DNA: TGCGCCAGCAGTCGTCCCCCCGGGGAGCTGTTTTTT. The chain links TRBV5-1 to TRBJ2-2; D unresolved. The CDR3 extends over 12 amino acids. V gave up 5 bases and J gave up 6 bases, with 8 bases separating them. Germline loops: CDR1 SGHRS, CDR2 YFSETQ.

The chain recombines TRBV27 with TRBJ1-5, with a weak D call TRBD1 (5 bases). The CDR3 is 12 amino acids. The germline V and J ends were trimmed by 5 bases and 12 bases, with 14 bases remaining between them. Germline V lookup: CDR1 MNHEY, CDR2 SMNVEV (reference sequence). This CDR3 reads CASSPRTGLQHF. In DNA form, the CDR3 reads TGTGCCAGCAGTCCTCGTACAGGTCTCCAGCATTTT.

The CDR3 spells CASSDPERESLNFNSPLHF. The CDR3 DNA follows: TGTGCCAGCAGCGACCCCGAGCGGGAATCTCTCAATTTTAATTCACCCCTCCACTTT. The chain links TRBV9 to TRBJ1-6; D is unresolved. The CDR3 sequence is 19 residues long. V was clipped by 3 bases and J by 6 bases, with 25 bases between them. The germline gives CDR1 SGDLS, CDR2 YYNGEE.